The 5 T cell receptor beta chains below all came from one sample that was sequenced in a study of early T cells in non-severe SARS-CoV-2 infection. In TCRdb, the 5' RACE reads were re-called with MiXCR into one record per CDR3 protein. The repertoire holds roughly 81,000 distinct CDR3 sequences, with around 5.6% as singletons. Input material: whole blood. These receptors were collected from an adult who was a healthcare worker with PCR-confirmed SARS-CoV-2 infection or an uninfected control (not recorded which).

This clonotype was counted many times. This chain joins TRBV12-3 or TRBV12-4 and TRBJ1-5; TRBD1 might be the D (5 bases). Trimming took 5 bases from V and 6 from J, leaving 17 bases between them. The CDR3 is 15 amino acids. CDR3 loop: CASSPGGKGRQPQHF. CDR3 nucleotides: TGTGCCAGCAGTCCCGGGGGGAAGGGACGTCAGCCCCAGCATTTT.

CDR3 amino acids: CASSPDRVVAYEQYF. For the CDR3, the DNA is TGTGCCAGCTCGCCAGACAGGGTAGTTGCCTACGAGCAGTACTTC. The chain carries TRBV18 and TRBJ2-7; 7 bases align to TRBD1. The V and J ends lost 6 bases and 2 bases, in that order; junction bases with no gene match: 10. The CDR3 totals 15 residues. Germline loops: CDR1 KGHSH, CDR2 LQKENI.

In its sample, this clonotype was seen many times. The chain employs TRBV9 and TRBJ1-1; D is unclear. V dropped 7 bases and J dropped 5 bases, with 9 bases sitting between them. Per the germline V gene, CDR1 is SGDLS and CDR2 is YYNGEE. This CDR3 contains 11 residues. The CDR3 DNA is TGTGCCAGCGGGGTAGGAACTGAAGCTTTCTTT. Amino acid sequence: CASGVGTEAFF.

This clonotype was detected many times. The chain couples TRBV19 to TRBJ1-5; TRBD1 is a possible D gene (5 bases). V shed 7 bases and J shed 5 bases, with 9 bases lying between them. In germline, CDR1 is LNHDA, CDR2 SQIVND (reference sequence). This CDR3 contains 12 residues. The CDR3 is CASTQGHQPQHF. The CDR3 nucleotides are TGTGCCAGTACCCAGGGCCATCAGCCCCAGCATTTT.

This clonotype was detected ten times or more. The genes are TRBV11-2 and TRBJ2-7; TRBD1 matches at 9 bases. Germline trimming cut 3 bases from V and 4 bases from J; bases unmatched to any gene: 4. This CDR3 is 14 amino acids long. Germline V CDR1 and CDR2: SGHAT, FQNNGV. The CDR3 DNA is TGTGCCAGCAGCTTGGGGACAGGGTGGTACGAGCAGTACTTC. As protein: CASSLGTGWYEQYF.